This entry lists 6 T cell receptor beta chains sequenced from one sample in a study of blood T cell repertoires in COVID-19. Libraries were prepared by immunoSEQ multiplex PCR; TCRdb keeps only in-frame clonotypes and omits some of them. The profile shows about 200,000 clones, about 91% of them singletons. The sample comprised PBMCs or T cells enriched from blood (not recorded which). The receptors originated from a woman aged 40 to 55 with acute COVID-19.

Here the CDR3 DNA reads TGTGCCAGTAGTCGACTAGCGGGAAACACCGGGGAGCTGTTTTTT. Translation: CASSRLAGNTGELFF. J is TRBJ2-2 and V is TRBV19; 11 nucleotides match TRBD2. The CDR3 extends over 15 amino acids. After removal of 5 bases from V and 2 bases from J, the junction contained 1 base not matched to a gene. The germline V gene encodes CDR1 LNHDA and CDR2 SQIVND (reference sequence).

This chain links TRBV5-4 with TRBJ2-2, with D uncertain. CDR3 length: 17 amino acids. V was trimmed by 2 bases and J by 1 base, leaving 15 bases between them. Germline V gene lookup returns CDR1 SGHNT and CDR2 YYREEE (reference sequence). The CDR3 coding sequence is TGTGCCAGCAGCTTAAGCTCGTCGGTTCTGAACACCGGGGAGCTGTTTTTT. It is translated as CASSLSSSVLNTGELFF.

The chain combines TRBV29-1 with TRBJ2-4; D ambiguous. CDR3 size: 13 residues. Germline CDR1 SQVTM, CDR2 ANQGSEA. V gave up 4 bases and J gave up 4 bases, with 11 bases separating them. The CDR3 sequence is CSVVDWAKNIQYF. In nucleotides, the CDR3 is TGCAGCGTTGTCGATTGGGCGAAAAACATTCAGTACTTC.

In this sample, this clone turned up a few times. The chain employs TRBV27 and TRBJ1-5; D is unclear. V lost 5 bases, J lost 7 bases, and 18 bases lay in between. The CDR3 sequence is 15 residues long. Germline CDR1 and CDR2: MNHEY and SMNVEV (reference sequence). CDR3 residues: CASSPTLGVGQPQHF. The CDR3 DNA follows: TGTGCCAGCAGTCCTACCTTGGGAGTAGGGCAGCCCCAGCATTTT.

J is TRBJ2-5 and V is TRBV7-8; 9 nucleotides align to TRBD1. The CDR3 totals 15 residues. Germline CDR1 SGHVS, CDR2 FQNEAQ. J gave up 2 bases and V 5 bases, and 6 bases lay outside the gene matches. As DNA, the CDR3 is TGTGCCAGCAGCCCGACGGACAGGGGACAAGAGACCCAGTACTTC. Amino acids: CASSPTDRGQETQYF. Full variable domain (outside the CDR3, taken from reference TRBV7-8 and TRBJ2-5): GAGVSQSPRYKVAKRGQDVALRCDPISGHVSLFWYQQALGQGPEFLTYFQNEAQLDKSGLPSDRFFAERPEGSVSTLKIQRTQQEDSAVYLCASSPTDRGQETQYFGPGTRLLVL.

CDR3: CASSLGTGALTDTQYF. The DNA for the CDR3 is TGCGCCAGCAGCTTAGGGACAGGGGCACTCACAGATACGCAGTATTTT. This sequence joins TRBV5-1 and TRBJ2-3; 10 bases align to TRBD1. This CDR3 contains 16 residues. The ends lost 2 bases at V and 2 bases at J; junction bases unmatched: 5. The germline V gene encodes CDR1 SGHRS and CDR2 YFSETQ. Using reference TRBV5-1 and TRBJ2-3 for the parts outside the CDR3, the full variable domain is KAGVTQTPRYLIKTRGQQVTLSCSPISGHRSVSWYQQTPGQGLQFLFEYFSETQRNKGNFPGRFSGRQFSNSRSEMNVSTLELGDSALYLCASSLGTGALTDTQYFGPGTRLTVL.